The T cell receptor (beta chain) under discussion was sequenced for a study of cytomegalovirus exposure and HLA in healthy donors. Overall study results and limits: The authors listed some 160 TCR beta chains as cytomegalovirus-associated. CMV serostatus alone was available as immune exposure information. It was confirmed in vitro that a few of the CMV-associated chains were specific for CMV antigens.

Per germline, CDR1 WSHSY and CDR2 SAAADI. The CDR3 covers 16 residues. V shed 6 bases and J 0 bases; nucleotides not matched to a gene: 4. Those who donated were healthy bone marrow donors. This clone was picked up a small number of times. Its antigen is still unknown. With 60 Vbeta and 13 Jbeta primers, the PCR was carried out. Assay used: immunoSEQ multiplex PCR; TCRdb lists only in-frame clones, some missing. This sample has some 180,000 clones, with 65% to 90% found just once. J is TRBJ2-1 and V is TRBV10-2, with 11 bases that match TRBD2. Specimen: PBMCs. This TCR was sampled from a girl aged 2 to 10 in good health and CMV-seropositive. CDR3 sequence (DNA): TGCGCCAGCAGGGTAGCGGGAGGGAGCTCCTACAATGAGCAGTTCTTC. Translating it yields CASRVAGGSSYNEQFF.